This T cell receptor (beta chain) was documented in a study of T cell responses to AZD1222 COVID-19 vaccine. V dropped 6 bases and J dropped 8 bases, with 25 bases sitting between them. Germline CDR1 SEHNR, CDR2 FQNEAQ (reference sequence). The CDR3 is 16 amino acids. Produced via immunoSEQ multiplex PCR; TCRdb's table is partial and in-frame only. The table records about 150,000 clones, 90% of them present only once. This TCR came from an adult in good health. The sample in question was peripheral blood, obtained on day 0 of AZD1222 vaccination. The genes are TRBV7-9 and TRBJ1-2, with D possibly matching TRBD1 (6 bases). The CDR3 loop reads CASSRQTGTKLVGYTF. The CDR3 DNA is TGTGCCAGCAGTCGACAAACCGGGACAAAACTTGTAGGCTACACCTTC.